The 15 T cell receptor beta chains in this list originate from one sample, sequenced in a study of blood T cell repertoires in COVID-19. Using immunoSEQ multiplex PCR, the repertoire was profiled, and TCRdb retains in-frame clones only, with some absent. The data contain approximately 240,000 clones, 87% of them singletons. The sequencing input was peripheral blood. The receptors were sampled from a woman under 30 who had recovered from COVID-19.

The chain has TRBV19 and TRBJ2-7; a possible D gene is TRBD2 (6 bases). Germline-derived CDR1 and CDR2 are LNHDA and SQIVND (reference sequence). The CDR3 is 12 residues long. Trimming shortened V by 3 bases and J by 5 bases, and 8 bases separated the two germline ends. In DNA form, the CDR3 reads TGTGCCAGTAGTATCGGAGGGAACGAGCAGTACTTC. Translation: CASSIGGNEQYF.

This clone has just one count. The V call is TRBV7-9, the J call TRBJ2-7; 8 bases match TRBD2. The V and J ends lost 3 bases and 5 bases, in that order; junction bases with no gene match: 6. CDR1 is SEHNR and CDR2 is FQNEAQ in the germline V gene (reference sequence). The CDR3 contains 14 residues. CDR3 in DNA: TGTGCCAGCAGCTTCGAGTCCGGGAGGGACGAGCAGTACTTC. It codes for CASSFESGRDEQYF.

The V gene is TRBV27, the J gene TRBJ2-7, with 7 bases identical to TRBD1. Germline values: CDR1 MNHEY, CDR2 SMNVEV (reference sequence). Trimming took 4 bases from V and 3 from J; bases not matched to a gene: 9. The CDR3 is made up of 15 amino acids. CDR3 nucleotide sequence: TGTGCCAGCAGTTCGCCCGCGACAGGGTTCTACGAGCAGTACTTC. This translates into CASSSPATGFYEQYF.

CDR3 nucleotide sequence: TGTGCCAGCTCAGAGTCAGGGCCCTCTGAAGCTTTCTTT. This sequence encodes CASSESGPSEAFF. This rearrangement joins TRBV18 to TRBJ1-1, with D maybe TRBD1 (5 bases). The V and J ends lost 5 bases and 6 bases respectively, with 13 bases between them. This CDR3 spans 13 amino acids. Germline V lookup: CDR1 KGHSH, CDR2 LQKENI.

This sequence joins TRBV4-1 and TRBJ2-7; 7 nucleotides agree with TRBD1. This CDR3 has 16 residues. J gave up 8 bases and V 3 bases, and 16 bases lay outside the gene matches. In germline, CDR1 is MGHRA, CDR2 YSYEKL. CDR3: CASSQRVQGKDEKQYF. CDR3 DNA: TGCGCCAGCAGCCAGAGGGTACAGGGGAAGGACGAGAAGCAGTACTTC.

V usage is TRBV6-5 and J usage is TRBJ1-4; no clear D gene. V was clipped by 0 bases and J by 6 bases, with 11 bases between them. Germline CDR1 is MNHEY and CDR2 is SVGAGI. The CDR3 covers 15 residues. CDR3 in DNA: TGTGCCAGCAGTTACTCAGGAGGGAGTGATGAAAAACTGTTTTTT. Translation gives CASSYSGGSDEKLFF.

The chain is built from TRBV18 and TRBJ2-2; tentative D call: TRBD1 (5 bases). The germline CDR1 and CDR2 sequences are KGHSH and LQKENI. Trimming stripped 2 bases from V and 2 bases from J, with 12 bases between. There are 16 residues in the CDR3. The CDR3 nucleotides read TGTGCCAGCTCACCAACGGTGCAGGGAAACACCGGGGAGCTGTTTTTT. This encodes CASSPTVQGNTGELFF.

The V call is TRBV9, the J call TRBJ2-7; 9 nucleotides line up with TRBD2. The CDR3 has 17 amino acids. V gave up 3 bases and J gave up 3 bases; unmatched junction bases: 13. Germline CDR1 reads SGDLS; CDR2 reads YYNGEE. The CDR3 DNA reads TGTGCCAGCAGCGACCGGGGGGCGGGAGGGCCAATCTACGAGCAGTACTTC. Its translation is CASSDRGAGGPIYEQYF.

This chain connects TRBV2 to TRBJ1-2; D remains ambiguous. V was clipped by 2 bases and J by 6 bases, with 7 bases between them. Per germline, CDR1 SNHLY and CDR2 FYNNEI. CDR3 length equals 12 residues. The CDR3 coding sequence is TGTGCCAGCAGTGAACACGGGAATGGCTACACCTTC. It codes for CASSEHGNGYTF.

This sequence joins TRBV18 and TRBJ1-4; unclear D gene. The CDR3 covers 13 residues. V was clipped by 2 bases and J by 5 bases, with 6 bases between them. Germline values: CDR1 KGHSH, CDR2 LQKENI. CDR3 DNA: TGTGCCAGCTCACCATCCGGGAATGAAAAACTGTTTTTT. Protein sequence: CASSPSGNEKLFF.

V and J are TRBV13 and TRBJ2-2; 11 bases are a match to TRBD2. The CDR3 extends over 15 amino acids. The V gene end was trimmed by 0 bases and the J gene end by 6 bases; junction bases not matched to a gene: 0. From germline, CDR1 is PRHDT and CDR2 FYEKMQ (reference sequence). The CDR3 bases are TGTGCCAGCAGCTTAGGACTAGCGGGAGCCGGGGAGCTGTTTTTT. It specifies CASSLGLAGAGELFF.

The chain combines TRBV18 with TRBJ2-5; no reliable D call. There are 12 residues in the CDR3. Per germline, CDR1 KGHSH and CDR2 LQKENI. Trimming cost V 4 bases and J 9 bases, with 12 bases left between them. The CDR3 DNA sequence: TGTGCCAGCTCACATGAGCTTTGGTCCCAGTACTTC. Protein: CASSHELWSQYF.

The rearrangement links TRBV2 to TRBJ1-2; no firm D call. Germline V CDR1 and CDR2: SNHLY, FYNNEI. V was cut by 7 bases and J by 4 bases, with 13 bases left in between. CDR3 length equals 13 residues. The CDR3 sequence: CASTQQQTYGYTF. The DNA of the CDR3 is TGTGCCAGCACACAACAGCAAACCTATGGCTACACCTTC. The full variable domain, in which reference TRBV2 and TRBJ1-2 provide the parts outside the CDR3, is EPEVTQTPSHQVTQMGQEVILRCVPISNHLYFYWYRQILGQKVEFLVSFYNNEISEKSEIFDDQFSVERPDGSNFTLKIRSTKLEDSAMYFCASTQQQTYGYTFGSGTRLTVV.

J is TRBJ1-1 and V is TRBV5-6; D unresolved. Deletions cut 3 bases from V and 6 bases from J, with 15 bases between. CDR3 length: 14 amino acids. The germline V gene has CDR1 SGHDT and CDR2 YYEEEE. CDR3 coding DNA: TGTGCCAGCAGCTCGACGGTCAGAACAGCTGAAGCTTTCTTT. The encoded protein is CASSSTVRTAEAFF. Using reference TRBV5-6 and TRBJ1-1 for the parts outside the CDR3, the full variable domain is DAGVTQSPTHLIKTRGQQVTLRCSPKSGHDTVSWYQQALGQGPQFIFQYYEEEERQRGNFPDRFSGHQFPNYSSELNVNALLLGDSALYLCASSSTVRTAEAFFGQGTRLTVV.

The chain employs TRBV19 and TRBJ2-7; D may be TRBD1 (5 bases). CDR3 length: 13 residues. V gave up 3 bases and J gave up 3 bases, with 9 bases separating them. CDR1 is LNHDA, CDR2 SQIVND, per germline (reference sequence). This chain's CDR3 is CASSMDTHYEQYF. CDR3 nucleotides: TGTGCCAGTAGTATGGACACTCACTACGAGCAGTACTTC.